This T cell receptor beta chain was identified during a study of T-cell memory formation after mild COVID-19. Study findings and constraints: The authors left the SARS-CoV-2 specificity of second-wave clones peaking on day 37 unconfirmed.

TCRdb re-called the 5' RACE reads with MiXCR, one entry per CDR3 protein. Here the sample spans around 340,000 distinct CDR3 sequences, approximately 14% being singletons. This clonotype was seen a few times. The target antigen is unknown. The source of this sequence is a man between 18 and 35 years old who had mild COVID-19 (a few samples of this study predate the infection). Cell type and time point are not known. The sample comprised PBMCs or a T cell subset sorted from them (not recorded which).

DNA of the CDR3: TGTGCCAGCAGCCCCGGGACTAGCGGGGGAAAGAGCGAGCAGTACTTC. Amino acids: CASSPGTSGGKSEQYF. This sequence joins TRBV12-3 or TRBV12-4 and TRBJ2-7; 14 bases map to TRBD2. With 6 bases clipped from V and 6 bases from J, the junction kept 10 bases outside the gene matches. The CDR3 consists of 16 residues.